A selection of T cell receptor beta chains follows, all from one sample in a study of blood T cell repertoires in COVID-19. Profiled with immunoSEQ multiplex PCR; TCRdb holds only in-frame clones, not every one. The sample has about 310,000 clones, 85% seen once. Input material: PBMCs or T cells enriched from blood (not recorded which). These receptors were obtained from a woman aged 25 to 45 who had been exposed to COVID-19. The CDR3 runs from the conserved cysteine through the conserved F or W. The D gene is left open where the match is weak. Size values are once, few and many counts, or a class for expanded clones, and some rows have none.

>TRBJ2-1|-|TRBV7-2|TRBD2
TGTGCCAGTAAACCCGGGGGGTTCTCCTACAATGAGCAGTTCTTC
CASKPGGFSYNEQFF
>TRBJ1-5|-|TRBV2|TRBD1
TGTGCCAGCAGTTGGGACAGGGGGCGAATGTCTTTATTCAATCAGCCCCAGCATTTT
CASSWDRGRMSLFNQPQHF
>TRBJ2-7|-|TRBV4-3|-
TGCGCCAGCAGCCAAGATCCGGGACTTTACTACGAGCAGTACTTC
CASSQDPGLYYEQYF
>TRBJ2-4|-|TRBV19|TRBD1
TGTGCCAGTAGTATTGCCGGGACAGGGATGGACATTCAGTACTTC
CASSIAGTGMDIQYF
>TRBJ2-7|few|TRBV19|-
TGTGCCAGTAGTACATACGACACCTACGAGCAGTACTTC
CASSTYDTYEQYF
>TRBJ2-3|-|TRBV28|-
TGTGCCAGCAGTTTGGGGCTCGGGGATACGCAGTATTTT
CASSLGLGDTQYF
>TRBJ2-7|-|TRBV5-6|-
TGTGCCAGCAGCTGGACTCCCGACTCCTACGAGCAGTACTTC
CASSWTPDSYEQYF
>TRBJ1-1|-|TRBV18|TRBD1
TGTGCCAGCTCGCCTACAGGGGGGAACACTGAAGCTTTCTTT
CASSPTGGNTEAFF
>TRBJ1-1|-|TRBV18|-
TGTGCCAGCTCAGGAGCGGGGCGGGCTGAAGCTTTCTTT
CASSGAGRAEAFF
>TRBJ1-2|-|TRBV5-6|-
TGTGCCAGCAGCCTTCTTAGACAGGCCTATGGCTACACCTTC
CASSLLRQAYGYTF
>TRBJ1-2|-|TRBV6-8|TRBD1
TGTGCCAGCAGTTGGGGGACAGGGGGTTATGGCTACACCTTC
CASSWGTGGYGYTF
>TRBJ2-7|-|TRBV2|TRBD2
TGTGCCAGCACCAGACTAGCTTCCGAGCAGTACTTC
CASTRLASEQYF
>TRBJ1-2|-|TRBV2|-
TGTGCCAGCAGTGAGTACAGGGAAAGATCCTATGGCTACACCTTC
CASSEYRERSYGYTF
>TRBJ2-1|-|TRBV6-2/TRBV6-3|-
TGTGCCAGCAGCCGACTGAACAGGGACAATGAGCAGTTCTTC
CASSRLNRDNEQFF
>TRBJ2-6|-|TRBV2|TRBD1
TGTGCCAGCAGGGGGACAGCTGGGGCCAACGTCCTGACTTTC
CASRGTAGANVLTF
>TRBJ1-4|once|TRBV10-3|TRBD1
TGTGCCATCAGTGAGCCCACCGGGACAGGGCGAGAAAAACTGTTTTTT
CAISEPTGTGREKLFF